This T cell receptor (beta chain) was identified during a study of OX40 agonist ivuxolimab in advanced cancers. Study information: The dose of intravenous ivuxolimab that patients received every 2 weeks ranged from 0.01 to 10 mg/kg. Study-level results: Doses of 0.1 to 3.0 mg/kg were accompanied by clonal expansion of CD4+ and CD8+ blood T cells by week 6.

Measured with immunoSEQ multiplex PCR; TCRdb has only the in-frame clones, and not every one. The repertoire consists of about 69,000 clones, with over 80% occurring once and the leading ten covering about 5.9%. Points on this clone: Antigen unknown. Other DNA sequences in the same sample also yield this CDR3.

V was trimmed by 7 bases and J by 0 bases, leaving 9 bases between them. CDR1 is MNHNY and CDR2 is SVGAGI in the germline V gene (reference sequence). The CDR3 runs 13 residues. Sequencing used CD4+ or CD8+ T cells sorted from blood, obtained in a trial of the OX40 agonist ivuxolimab. The sequence came from an adult with an advanced solid tumor such as melanoma, head and neck, liver or kidney cancer. The chain links TRBV6-6 to TRBJ1-2; unclear D gene. The CDR3 protein is CASTPSANYGYTF. The CDR3 DNA reads as TGTGCCAGCACCCCCTCAGCTAACTATGGCTACACCTTC.